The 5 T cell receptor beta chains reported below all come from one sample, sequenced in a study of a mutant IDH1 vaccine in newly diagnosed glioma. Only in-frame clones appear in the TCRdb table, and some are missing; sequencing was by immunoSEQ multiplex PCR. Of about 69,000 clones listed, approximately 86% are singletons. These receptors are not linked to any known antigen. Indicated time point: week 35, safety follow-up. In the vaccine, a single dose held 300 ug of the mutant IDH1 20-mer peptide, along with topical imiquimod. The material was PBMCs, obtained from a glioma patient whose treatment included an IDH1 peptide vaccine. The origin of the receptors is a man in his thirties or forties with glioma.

This CDR3 is CASSPRGVPNEKLFF. CDR3 DNA sequence: TGTGCCAGCAGCCCTAGAGGGGTGCCTAATGAAAAACTGTTTTTT. The chain recombines TRBV7-2 with TRBJ1-4, with a possible D match to TRBD1 (5 bases). The CDR3 is made up of 15 amino acids. Trimming cost V 5 bases and J 3 bases, with 13 bases left between them. The germline gives CDR1 SGHTA, CDR2 FQGNSA.

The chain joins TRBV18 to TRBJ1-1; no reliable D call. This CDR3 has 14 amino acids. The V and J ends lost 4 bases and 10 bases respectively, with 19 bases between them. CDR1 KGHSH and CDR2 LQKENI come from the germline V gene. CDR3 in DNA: TGTGCCAGCTCACTCTCAACAATTTCGGAGTTAGCTTTCTTT. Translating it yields CASSLSTISELAFF.

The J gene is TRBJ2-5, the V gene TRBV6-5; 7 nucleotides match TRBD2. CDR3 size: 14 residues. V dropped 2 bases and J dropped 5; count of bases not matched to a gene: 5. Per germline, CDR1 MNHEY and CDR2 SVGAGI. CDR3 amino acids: CASSYEGGVETQYF. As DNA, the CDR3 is TGTGCCAGCAGTTACGAGGGAGGGGTTGAGACCCAGTACTTC.

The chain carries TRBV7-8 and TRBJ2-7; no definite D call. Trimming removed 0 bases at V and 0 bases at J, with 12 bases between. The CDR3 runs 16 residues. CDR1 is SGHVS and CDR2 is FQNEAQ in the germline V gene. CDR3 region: CASSLAQHSYSYEQYF. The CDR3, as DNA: TGTGCCAGCAGCTTAGCGCAGCACAGTTACTCCTACGAGCAGTACTTC.

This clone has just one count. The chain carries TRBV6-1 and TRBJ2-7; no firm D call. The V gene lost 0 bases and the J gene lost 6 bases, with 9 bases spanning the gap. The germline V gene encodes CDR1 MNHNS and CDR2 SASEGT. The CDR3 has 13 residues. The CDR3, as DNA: TGTGCCAGCAGTGAAGCTAGGCCAGGCGAGCAGTACTTC. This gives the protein CASSEARPGEQYF.